This TCR beta chain was identified in a study of cytomegalovirus exposure and HLA in healthy donors. About the research overall: Earlier results showed roughly 120 million unique TCR beta sequences derived from approximately 180 million T cells.

Primers for the PCR totalled 60 Vbeta and 13 Jbeta. The data were produced by immunoSEQ multiplex PCR, yet TCRdb's version contains in-frame clones alone and is incomplete. In the table there are 95,000 to 150,000 clones, roughly a tenth of which are singletons. Study findings and constraints: Later genetic work tied a missense DCLRE1C variant to beta-chain V and J trimming.

Details on this clone: Antigen unknown.

The germline gives CDR1 MNHEY, CDR2 SMNVEV (reference sequence). The germline V and J ends were trimmed by 3 bases and 4 bases, with 19 bases remaining between them. CDR3 length: 16 amino acids. Sequencing input: PBMCs. This chain connects TRBV27 to TRBJ2-7, with a tentative D call TRBD2 (6 bases). This receptor was taken from a woman aged 18-29 years in good health and CMV-seropositive. Written as DNA, the CDR3 is TGTGCCAGCAGTTTTTCCCCCCGGACGGGAGTTTACGAGCAGTACTTC. It translates to CASSFSPRTGVYEQYF.